One and the same sample provided the 15 T cell receptor beta chains below, sequenced in a study of T cells in Graves' hyperthyroidism and ophthalmopathy. RNA transcripts yielded amplified TCR beta CDR3 regions. Researchers ran a first-round RT-PCR on the TCR CDR3 using the HTBI primer set. Each CDR3 protein is one row after TCRdb ran MiXCR on the multiplex PCR reads. The sample carries 350,000 or so distinct CDR3 sequences, 15% to 20% recorded once. Sequencing was done on a sample of blood. The receptors come from a woman between 40 and 55 years old with Graves' ophthalmopathy.

Ten or more counts support this clonotype. The V gene is TRBV27, the J gene TRBJ1-1; TRBD1 might be the D (5 bases). The CDR3 length is 13 residues. V lost 8 bases, J lost 1 base, and 11 bases lay in between. Germline-derived CDR1 and CDR2 are MNHEY and SMNVEV (reference sequence). This CDR3 is CASRRQPNTEAFF. DNA for the CDR3: TGTGCCAGCCGCAGACAGCCGAACACTGAAGCTTTCTTT.

This chain uses TRBV6-1 with TRBJ1-5, with unresolved D. The V gene's germline CDR1 is MNHNS and CDR2 SASEGT. The CDR3 contains 15 residues. Trimming stripped 3 bases from V and 1 base from J, with 10 bases between. DNA of the CDR3: TGTGCCAGCAGTGACCAGACACCGAGCAATCAGCCCCAGCATTTT. It encodes CASSDQTPSNQPQHF.

The rearrangement joins TRBV15 to TRBJ2-7; no definite D call. The CDR3 is 13 amino acids. The germline V gene encodes CDR1 LNHNV and CDR2 YYDKDF (reference sequence). Trimming left V 5 bases short and J 7 bases short, with 15 bases between. The CDR3 protein is CATSAGPSGEQYF. The CDR3 DNA reads as TGTGCCACCAGCGCCGGTCCCTCCGGTGAGCAGTACTTC.

The table lists this clonotype with many counts. V and J are TRBV28 and TRBJ1-2; D is ambiguous. Germline assignment: CDR1 MDHEN and CDR2 SYDVKM. This CDR3 spans 13 amino acids. Trimming shortened V by 6 bases and J by 4 bases, and 12 bases separated the two germline ends. This chain's CDR3 is CASSLPGGYGYTF. The DNA of the CDR3 is TGTGCCAGCAGCCTCCCCGGTGGCTATGGCTACACCTTC.

This clonotype has at least ten counts. Here the CDR3 reads CASSLGQRARPQHF. CDR3 DNA: TGTGCCAGCAGCTTGGGACAGCGGGCAAGGCCCCAGCATTTT. The chain uses TRBV7-2 and TRBJ1-5, with 7 bases aligning to TRBD1. The trim removed 3 bases at V and 9 bases at J, leaving 8 bases unmatched. The V gene's germline CDR1 is SGHTA and CDR2 FQGNSA. The CDR3 length is 14 residues.

This clonotype was observed at least ten times. The CDR3 region has the DNA TGTGCCAGCAGTAGTATTGGCGGACGAATTAAAGGGCAGCCCCAGCATTTT. Translation: CASSSIGGRIKGQPQHF. The chain carries TRBV6-4 and TRBJ1-5; D unresolved. CDR1 and CDR2 from the germline V gene are MRHNA and SNTAGT. CDR3 length: 17 amino acids. V lost 5 bases, J lost 7 bases, and 24 bases lay in between.

This clonotype was counted ten times or more. For the CDR3, the DNA is TGTGCCAGCAGCCCTGGGGGGGATGGCTACACCTTC. Its protein is CASSPGGDGYTF. The rearrangement joins TRBV12-3 or TRBV12-4 to TRBJ1-2; tentative D call: TRBD1 (5 bases). The CDR3 runs 12 residues. V lost 6 bases and J 6 bases, leaving 11 bases between the germline ends.

This clonotype was recorded only once. The germline gene is not matched at one end of the junction; a read error may be the cause. This rearrangement joins TRBV6-1 to TRBJ1-1; 7 bases fit TRBD1. This CDR3 has 13 residues. Germline CDR1 and CDR2: MNHNS and SASEGT. The CDR3 is CASRGQLYTVAFF. CDR3 in DNA: TGTGCCAGCAGGGGACAGTTATATACTGTAGCTTTCTTT.

This clonotype was seen many times. A much larger clone differs by one base, so this may be a read error. The genes are TRBV7-9 and TRBJ1-1; TRBD1 aligns across 7 bases. Germline V gives CDR1 SEHNR, CDR2 FQNEAQ (reference sequence). The CDR3 totals 13 residues. V lost 6 bases, J lost 5 bases, and 6 bases stayed unmatched. The CDR3 DNA is TGTGCCAGCAGTTTCGACAGGGAAACTGAAGCTTTCTTT. This translates into CASSFDRETEAFF.

Ten or more counts support this clonotype. The chain recombines TRBV15 with TRBJ2-1; no clear D. V was shortened by 3 bases and J by 7 bases, with 10 bases between the two germline ends. The CDR3 runs to 13 residues. Germline CDR1 and CDR2: LNHNV and YYDKDF (reference sequence). The CDR3 nucleotides read TGTGCCACCAGCAGGGGCAGGTGGAATGAGCAGTTCTTC. It specifies CATSRGRWNEQFF.

In this sample, this clonotype turned up many times. The chain has TRBV3-1 and TRBJ2-7; D ambiguous. V shed 0 bases and J shed 4 bases, with 7 bases lying between them. The CDR3 sequence is 13 residues long. Germline CDR1 reads LGHDT; CDR2 reads YNNKEL (reference sequence). CDR3 sequence (DNA): TGTGCCAGCAGCCAAGAGTTTCGGTACGAGCAGTACTTC. Translation: CASSQEFRYEQYF.

This clonotype was seen ten or more times. The chain combines TRBV24-1 with TRBJ2-2; D remains unclear. The CDR3 contains 13 residues. The germline V gene has CDR1 KGHDR and CDR2 SFDVKD. Trimming cost V 5 bases and J 4 bases, with 7 bases left between them. The CDR3 protein is CATSGVLTGELFF. CDR3 in DNA: TGTGCCACCAGTGGGGTCCTCACCGGGGAGCTGTTTTTT.

Ten or more counts support this clonotype. The chain couples TRBV18 to TRBJ1-3, with D unresolved. There are 16 residues in the CDR3. CDR1 and CDR2 (germline): KGHSH, LQKENI. V lost 3 bases and J 0 bases, leaving 12 bases between the germline ends. In DNA, the CDR3 is TGTGCCAGCTCACCTACCTCTGCCAGCTCTGGAAACACCATATATTTT. Amino acids: CASSPTSASSGNTIYF.

In its sample, this clonotype was seen many times. DNA of the CDR3: TGTGCCAGCAGTTCTTATACTAGCGGGCCCCGCTCTGGGGCCAACGTCCTGACTTTC. This translates into CASSSYTSGPRSGANVLTF. The chain links TRBV12-3 or TRBV12-4 to TRBJ2-6; 9 bases fit TRBD2. This CDR3 contains 19 residues. Trimming removed 4 bases from V and 0 bases from J; junction bases left unmatched: 10.

The rearrangement uses TRBV30 and TRBJ1-1, with 8 nucleotides matching TRBD1. Germline V gene data show CDR1 as GTSNPN and CDR2 as SVGIG (reference sequence). Trimming removed 3 bases from V and 5 bases from J; junction bases left unmatched: 5. The CDR3 is 13 amino acids. The CDR3 coding sequence is TGTGCCTGGAGCATACAGGGGGGGACTGAAGCTTTCTTT. This encodes CAWSIQGGTEAFF. The complete variable domain, with remaining parts taken from reference TRBV30 and TRBJ1-1, reads SQTIHQWPATLVQPVGSPLSLECTVEGTSNPNLYWYRQAAGRGLQLLFYSVGIGQISSEVPQNLSASRPQDRQFILSSKKLLLSDSGFYLCAWSIQGGTEAFFGQGTRLTVV.